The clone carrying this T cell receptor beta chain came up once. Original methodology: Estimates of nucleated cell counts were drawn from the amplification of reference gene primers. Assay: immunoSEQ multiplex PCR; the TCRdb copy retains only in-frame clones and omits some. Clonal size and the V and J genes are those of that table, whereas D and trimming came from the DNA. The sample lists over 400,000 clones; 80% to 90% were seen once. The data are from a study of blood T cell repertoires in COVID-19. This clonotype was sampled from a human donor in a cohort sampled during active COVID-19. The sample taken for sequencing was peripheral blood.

The CDR3 region has the DNA TGTGCCTGGACGGCTGGGGGCATGGGCTACACCTTC. Protein: CAWTAGGMGYTF. The chain recombines TRBV30 with TRBJ1-2; possible D gene TRBD1, 6 bases. This CDR3 contains 12 residues. The V end was cut by 4 bases, the J end by 8 bases, with 14 bases between. Germline V gene sequence: CDR1 GTSNPN, CDR2 SVGIG (reference sequence).